The TCR beta chain described here comes from a study of cytomegalovirus exposure and HLA in healthy donors. Study as a whole: In a later analysis, it was reported that the roughly 120 validation repertoires had been produced on the same platform as the 550 to 850 repertoires belonging to the first cohort.

TCRdb's copy holds only in-frame clones and misses some; the assay was immunoSEQ multiplex PCR. Of more than 20,000 clones detected, approximately 97% appear once; the ten largest clones hold 10%. As to this clone: Its antigen is not identified.

Donors came from a validation cohort of over 100 subjects, distinct from the first 666-subject cohort. Study outcomes and limitations: The authors confirmed in vitro that three CMV-associated chains were specific for CMV antigens.

The CDR3 is made up of 16 amino acids. The V gene's germline CDR1 is MDHEN and CDR2 SYDVKM. The V gene end was trimmed by 3 bases and the J gene end by 2 bases; junction bases not matched to a gene: 4. This clonotype was sampled from a young man in good health and CMV-seropositive. The chain combines TRBV28 with TRBJ2-2; 9 bases are shared with TRBD1. The sample taken for sequencing was PBMCs. The CDR3 loop reads CASSFGTGSNTGELFF. The CDR3, as DNA: TGTGCCAGCAGTTTCGGGACAGGGTCAAACACCGGGGAGCTGTTTTTT.